A selection of T cell receptor beta chains follows, all from one sample in a study of CD8 T cells in ankylosing spondylitis. TCRdb processed the 5' RACE reads anew with MiXCR; each CDR3 protein has one entry. Among some 200,000 distinct CDR3 sequences listed, under 30% were seen once. Sequencing was done on a sample of blood, either unsorted or a sorted T cell fraction (not recorded which). These receptors all come from a male donor with ankylosing spondylitis or in good health (not recorded which). The conserved cysteine and the conserved F or W are not part of the CDR3 here. Each record gives: D gene, V gene, CDR3 protein. A D gene is named only where the DNA matches it firmly.

>.|TRBV7-2
ASSSRTGTMYTGELF
>.|TRBV29-1
SVESETQY
>.|TRBV5-1
ACTDPATTYEQY
>TRBD2|TRBV20-1
SARAGLAGIRETQY
>.|TRBV2
ASGWGNNEQF
>.|TRBV3-1
ASSPRGAGEQF
>.|TRBV9
ASSVDAEGSYEQY
>.|TRBV20-1
SARGGINHQPQH
>TRBD1|TRBV20-1
SAVTEGAGYGYT
>.|TRBV5-1
ASSLTVNNEQF
>.|TRBV4-2
ASSQYGQSGETQY
>TRBD1|TRBV20-1
SALIDRVYGYT
>.|TRBV2
ASSDLGWNEQF
>.|TRBV15
ATSRRRGGVQPQH
>TRBD1|TRBV5-1
ASSPGGTGGVHEQF
>TRBD1|TRBV29-1
SVSRGYEQY
>TRBD1|TRBV23-1
ASSHWGQINEKLF
>TRBD2|TRBV6-1
ASRNLAGGSNEQF
>.|TRBV5-1
ASSENLDTQY
>.|TRBV29-1
SVEPGFTEAF
>.|TRBV7-2
ASSLGPRGEQF
>.|TRBV20-1
SARVSPRLARGLYEQY
>.|TRBV24-1
ATSQGPGPTRAGELF
>.|TRBV6-1
ASGPPKGSGANVLT
>.|TRBV20-1
SARTQGEGEQY
>.|TRBV20-1
SAIYRSQETQY
>.|TRBV5-5
ASSQAYNEQF
>.|TRBV3-1
ASSTGQLNTEAF
>TRBD2|TRBV4-2
ASSQRLAGSAYEQY
>.|TRBV29-1
SVGDLAKNIQY
>.|TRBV29-1
SVEDQTRAQY
>.|TRBV12-3/TRBV12-4
ASSLAGVDTQY
>.|TRBV9
ASSVGGGPTSGYGYT
>.|TRBV29-1
SVDQAGANVLT
>.|TRBV5-1
ASSLDTGAFGNTIY
>.|TRBV28
ASSPDYRAYEQY
>TRBD2|TRBV4-1
ASSQDRTSGSSY
>.|TRBV7-2
ASSFWGSEQY
>TRBD2|TRBV7-7
ASSPTSGRAAEQY